This T cell receptor (beta chain) derives from a study of blood T cell repertoires in COVID-19. Grouping used clinical history reported by participants in a survey and questionnaire. Germline-derived CDR1 and CDR2 are LGHNT and FRNRAP. V was shortened by 2 bases and J by 3 bases, with 13 bases between the two germline ends. This CDR3 has 15 amino acids. This clone was recorded only once. Source study methods: Estimated nucleated cell counts came from reference gene primer amplification. Repertoires were generated with immunoSEQ multiplex PCR, while TCRdb's copy carries only in-frame clones and drops some. The V and J calls and clone size come from that table; D and trimming were worked out from the DNA. Among about 200,000 clones listed, 65% to 90% were seen once.

V and J are TRBV12-5 and TRBJ1-1; D possibly corresponds to TRBD1 (5 bases). The TCR comes from a woman aged 35 to 49 with acute COVID-19. The sequencing input was PBMCs or T cells enriched from blood (not recorded which). The CDR3: CASGLYGGGDTEAFF. The CDR3 bases are TGTGCTAGTGGTTTGTACGGGGGAGGGGACACTGAAGCTTTCTTT.